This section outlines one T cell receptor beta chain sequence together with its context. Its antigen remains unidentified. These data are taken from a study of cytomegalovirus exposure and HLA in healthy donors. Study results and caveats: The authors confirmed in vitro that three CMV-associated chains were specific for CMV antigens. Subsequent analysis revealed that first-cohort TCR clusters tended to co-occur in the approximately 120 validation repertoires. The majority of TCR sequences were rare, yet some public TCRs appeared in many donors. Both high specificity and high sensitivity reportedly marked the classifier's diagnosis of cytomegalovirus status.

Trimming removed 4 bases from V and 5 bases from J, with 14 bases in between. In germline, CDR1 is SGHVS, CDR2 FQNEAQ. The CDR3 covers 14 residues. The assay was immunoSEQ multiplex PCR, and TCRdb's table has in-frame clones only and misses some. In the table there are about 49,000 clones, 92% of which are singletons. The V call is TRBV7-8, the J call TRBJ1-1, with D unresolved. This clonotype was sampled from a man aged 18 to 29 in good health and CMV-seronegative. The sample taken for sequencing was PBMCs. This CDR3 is CASSSFLTGTEAFF. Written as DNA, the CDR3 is TGTGCCAGCAGCTCTTTCCTTACCGGGACTGAAGCTTTCTTT.